Sequencing of this T cell receptor (beta chain) was carried out in a study of PD-1 blockade in mismatch repair-deficient tumors. Whole-study results and caveats: After pembrolizumab, tumor-resident clones rose rapidly, then generally contracted before radiologic responses.

This clone occurred once. What it binds is not known. Data came from immunoSEQ multiplex PCR; TCRdb stores just in-frame clones and leaves some out. The repertoire holds roughly 50,000 clones, with over 70% as singletons. V was cut by 6 bases and J by 8 bases, with 14 bases left in between. This CDR3 contains 13 residues. From germline, CDR1 is MDHEN and CDR2 SYDVKM. This TCR was recovered from an adult with mismatch repair-deficient cancer. Material: peripheral blood, obtained less than 21 weeks after starting pembrolizumab. This chain joins TRBV28 and TRBJ2-1; no clear D. As DNA, the CDR3 is TGTGCCAGCAGCCCCGCCCCATCAGATGAGCAGTTCTTC. It codes for CASSPAPSDEQFF.